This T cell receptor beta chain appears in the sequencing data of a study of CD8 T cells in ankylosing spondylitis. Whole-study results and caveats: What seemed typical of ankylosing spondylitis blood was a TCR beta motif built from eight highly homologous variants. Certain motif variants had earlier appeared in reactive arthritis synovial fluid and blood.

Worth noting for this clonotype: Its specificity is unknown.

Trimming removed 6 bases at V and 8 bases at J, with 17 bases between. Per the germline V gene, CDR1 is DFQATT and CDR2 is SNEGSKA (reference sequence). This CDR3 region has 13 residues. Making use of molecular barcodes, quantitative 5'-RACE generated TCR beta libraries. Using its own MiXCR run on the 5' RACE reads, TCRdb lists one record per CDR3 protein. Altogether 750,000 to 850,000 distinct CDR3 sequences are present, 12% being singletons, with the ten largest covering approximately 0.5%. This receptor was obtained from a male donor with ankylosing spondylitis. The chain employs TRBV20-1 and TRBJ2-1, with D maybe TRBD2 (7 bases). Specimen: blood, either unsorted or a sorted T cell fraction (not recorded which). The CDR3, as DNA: TGCAGTGCCCGCGTGGGGAGGGGGGATGAGCAGTTCTTC. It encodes CSARVGRGDEQFF.